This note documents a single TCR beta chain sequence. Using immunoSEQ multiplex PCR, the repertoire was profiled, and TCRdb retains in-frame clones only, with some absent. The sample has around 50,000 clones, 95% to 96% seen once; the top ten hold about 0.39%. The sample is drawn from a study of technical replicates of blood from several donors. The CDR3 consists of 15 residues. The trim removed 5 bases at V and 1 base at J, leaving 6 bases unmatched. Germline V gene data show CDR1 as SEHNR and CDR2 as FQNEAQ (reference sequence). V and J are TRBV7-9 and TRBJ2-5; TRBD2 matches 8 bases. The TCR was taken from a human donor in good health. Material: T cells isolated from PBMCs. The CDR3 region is CASSVRGGVQETQYF. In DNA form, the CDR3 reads TGTGCCAGCAGCGTACGGGGGGGGGTCCAAGAGACCCAGTACTTC.